The rows below give T cell receptor beta chains drawn from one sample of a study of Ad26.COV2.S vaccination and SARS-CoV-2 variants. Produced via immunoSEQ multiplex PCR; TCRdb's table is partial and in-frame only. The sample records hundreds of thousands of clones, over 75% being singletons. The sample in question was peripheral blood, obtained in a trial of Ad26.COV2.S vaccine versus placebo. The origin of the receptors is a person between 18 and 65 years old who received the Ad26.COV2.S COVID-19 vaccine or a placebo. Both conserved end residues are part of each CDR3. A D gene is named only where the DNA matches it firmly. Where a row states a size, it is once, few, many or the class of an expanded clone; other rows omit it.

abundance	v_gene	j_gene	d_gene	CDR3aa	CDR3nt
.	TRBV2	TRBJ1-4	TRBD1	CASMGQPNEKLFF	TGTGCCAGTATGGGACAGCCGAATGAAAAACTGTTTTTT
.	TRBV3-1/TRBV3-2	TRBJ1-1	.	CASSPRSGTEAFF	TGTGCCAGCAGCCCAAGATCCGGGACTGAAGCTTTCTTT
.	TRBV6-5	TRBJ2-7	.	CASRYRTASSYEQYF	TGTGCCAGCAGATACAGGACAGCGAGCTCCTACGAGCAGTACTTC
.	TRBV19	TRBJ1-2	.	CASGLGAIYGYTF	TGTGCCAGTGGCTTGGGGGCTATCTATGGCTACACCTTC
.	TRBV4-2	TRBJ1-4	.	CASSQDGERGGEKLFF	TGTGCCAGCAGCCAAGACGGGGAGAGGGGAGGTGAAAAACTGTTTTTT
.	TRBV3-1/TRBV3-2	TRBJ2-7	TRBD2	CASSLTSGGYEQYF	TGTGCCAGCAGCCTAACTAGCGGGGGCTACGAGCAGTACTTC
.	TRBV4-2	TRBJ2-1	.	CASSQDNPRATGSSYNEQFF	TGTGCCAGCAGCCAAGATAACCCTCGGGCAACGGGCAGCTCCTACAATGAGCAGTTCTTC
.	TRBV7-3	TRBJ2-5	.	CASSFSTAVETQYF	TGTGCCAGCAGCTTCTCGACAGCGGTAGAGACCCAGTACTTC
once	TRBV12-3/TRBV12-4	TRBJ2-2	.	CASSRQATGELFF	TGTGCCAGCTCCCGACAGGCCACCGGGGAGCTGTTTTTT
.	TRBV5-6	TRBJ1-2	TRBD1	CASSLYEGAGRGYTF	TGTGCCAGCAGCTTATATGAGGGGGCGGGGAGAGGCTACACCTTC
.	TRBV6-6	TRBJ2-7	TRBD1	CASIGQGLSYEQYF	TGTGCCAGCATCGGACAGGGCCTCTCCTACGAGCAGTACTTC
.	TRBV9	TRBJ2-2	TRBD1	CASSPGTVSTGELFF	TGTGCCAGCAGCCCGGGGACAGTATCCACCGGGGAGCTGTTTTTT
.	TRBV6-5	TRBJ2-3	.	CASSYETGTDTQYF	TGTGCCAGCAGTTACGAGACGGGCACAGATACGCAGTATTTT
.	TRBV3-1/TRBV3-2	TRBJ1-2	TRBD1	CASSQVGAGTGHGYTF	TGTGCCAGCAGCCAAGTTGGGGCAGGGACAGGGCATGGCTACACCTTC
.	TRBV9	TRBJ2-1	.	CASSPSIDNEQFF	TGTGCCAGCAGCCCCTCGATTGACAATGAGCAGTTCTTC
few	TRBV6-5	TRBJ1-5	TRBD1	CASSSPRTGHQPQHF	TGTGCCAGCAGTTCGCCCCGGACAGGCCATCAGCCCCAGCATTTT
.	TRBV18	TRBJ1-1	TRBD1	CASSPVAGQVNTEAFF	TGTGCCAGCTCACCAGTCGCGGGACAGGTGAACACTGAAGCTTTCTTT